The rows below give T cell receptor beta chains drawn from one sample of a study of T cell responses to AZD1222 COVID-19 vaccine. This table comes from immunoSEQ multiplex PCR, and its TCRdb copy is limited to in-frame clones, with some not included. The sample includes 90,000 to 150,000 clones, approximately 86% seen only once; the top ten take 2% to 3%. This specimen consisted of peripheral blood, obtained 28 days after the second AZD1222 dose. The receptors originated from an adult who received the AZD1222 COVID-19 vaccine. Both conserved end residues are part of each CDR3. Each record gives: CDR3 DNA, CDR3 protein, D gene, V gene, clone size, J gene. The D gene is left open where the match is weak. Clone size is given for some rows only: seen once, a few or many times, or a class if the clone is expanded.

TGTGCCAGCAGGTTGGGACAGAACTATGGCTACACCTTC,CASRLGQNYGYTF,TRBD1,TRBV6-5,NA,TRBJ1-2
TGTGCCATCAGTGAGTCGCCATACGGGAGAACGAGTGAAAAACTGTTTTTT,CAISESPYGRTSEKLFF,NA,TRBV10-3,few,TRBJ1-4
TGTGCCAGCTCACCCCAATTCGGACAGGGAGCCTACAATGAGCAGTTCTTC,CASSPQFGQGAYNEQFF,TRBD1,TRBV18,NA,TRBJ2-1
TGTGCCAGCAGAATCGGGACTACACAAGAGACCCAGTACTTC,CASRIGTTQETQYF,TRBD2,TRBV2,NA,TRBJ2-5
TGTGCCACCAGCAGAGATCGCTCAGGCGCTAACTATGGCTACACCTTC,CATSRDRSGANYGYTF,NA,TRBV15,NA,TRBJ1-2
TGTGCCAGCCAGGGGGGGGTTAGCAATCAGCCCCAGCATTTT,CASQGGVSNQPQHF,TRBD1,TRBV2,NA,TRBJ1-5
TGCGCCAGCAGCTTGGATAGCTCCTATAATTCACCCCTCCACTTT,CASSLDSSYNSPLHF,NA,TRBV5-1,NA,TRBJ1-6
TGTGCCAGTAGTACCCACGAAGCCCCCTACGAGCAGTACTTC,CASSTHEAPYEQYF,NA,TRBV19,NA,TRBJ2-7
TGTGCCAGCAGTCCCGACAGAGACACTGAAGCTTTCTTT,CASSPDRDTEAFF,NA,TRBV6-5,NA,TRBJ1-1
TGTGCCAGCAGCCGCCCTGGGGAAGCTTTCTTT,CASSRPGEAFF,NA,TRBV6-5,NA,TRBJ1-1
TGTGCCAGCAGTTTTTCGGGGGGTGGGAACATTCAGTACTTC,CASSFSGGGNIQYF,TRBD2,TRBV6-5,NA,TRBJ2-4
TGTGCCACCGCCCGCAGCACAGATACGCAGTATTTT,CATARSTDTQYF,NA,TRBV24-1,NA,TRBJ2-3
TGCGCCAGCAGCTTAATACACGGCACCGGGGAGCTGTTTTTT,CASSLIHGTGELFF,NA,TRBV5-1,NA,TRBJ2-2
TGTGCCAGCACCCTACAAGGAGCTGGTTCACCCCTCCACTTT,CASTLQGAGSPLHF,NA,TRBV2,NA,TRBJ1-6
TGTGCCAGCAGCAGGGGGCTCGACAGTCTCACTGAAGCTTTCTTT,CASSRGLDSLTEAFF,TRBD1,TRBV3-1/TRBV3-2,NA,TRBJ1-1
TGTGCCAGCAGTGAGCAGGTTGTCGGCAATCAGCCCCAGCATTTT,CASSEQVVGNQPQHF,NA,TRBV2,once,TRBJ1-5
TGTGCCAGCAGCCGTAGCGGCTACGAGCAGTACTTC,CASSRSGYEQYF,NA,TRBV11-3,once,TRBJ2-7
TGCAGCGGAAGGACAGGGGGCACAGATACGCAGTATTTT,CSGRTGGTDTQYF,TRBD1,TRBV29-1,NA,TRBJ2-3
TGTGCCAGCTCACTACAGAGTCAGAATGAAAAACTGTTTTTT,CASSLQSQNEKLFF,NA,TRBV18,NA,TRBJ1-4
TGTGCCAGTAGCAGGACAGGGTCAGGCTATCAGCCCCAGCATTTT,CASSRTGSGYQPQHF,TRBD1,TRBV19,NA,TRBJ1-5
TGTGCCAGCTATTCGGGCAGGGTGAATGAGCAGTTCTTC,CASYSGRVNEQFF,NA,TRBV27,NA,TRBJ2-1
TGCAGCGTTGACAGGGGGCATGGCTACACCTTC,CSVDRGHGYTF,TRBD1,TRBV29-1,few,TRBJ1-2
TGTGCCAGCAGCTTGGGGCGGGGGTACACCGGGGAGCTGTTTTTT,CASSLGRGYTGELFF,TRBD2,TRBV5-4,NA,TRBJ2-2
TGTGCCAGTAGTCACCAGACAGCCCAAGAGACCCAGTACTTC,CASSHQTAQETQYF,NA,TRBV19,NA,TRBJ2-5
TGTGCCAGCAGTTGGAGTAGCAATCAGCCCCAGCATTTT,CASSWSSNQPQHF,NA,TRBV27,once,TRBJ1-5
TGTGCCAGCAGTGACTCGAGGAAGGGACTTAATGGCTACACCTTC,CASSDSRKGLNGYTF,NA,TRBV6-4,once,TRBJ1-2
TGTGCCAGCAGCTTGGACAGGGGGTTCACAGATACGCAGTATTTT,CASSLDRGFTDTQYF,TRBD1,TRBV11-1,NA,TRBJ2-3
TGTGCCACGCAGGAGCTTCACTATGGCTACACCTTC,CATQELHYGYTF,NA,TRBV10-3,NA,TRBJ1-2
TGTGCCAGCAAGAAGCGGGGGGTGGAAAATACGCAGTATTTT,CASKKRGVENTQYF,TRBD2,TRBV2,NA,TRBJ2-3
TGTGCCAGCAGCTCCTTAGGACAGGGTGCCTATGGCTACACCTTC,CASSSLGQGAYGYTF,TRBD1,TRBV7-8,NA,TRBJ1-2
TGCAGCGTTGGCGGGGGTTACACCGGGGAGCTGTTTTTT,CSVGGGYTGELFF,TRBD2,TRBV29-1,NA,TRBJ2-2
TGTGCCACCAGCGACCGACAGCGGGGCCGCACAGATACGCAGTATTTT,CATSDRQRGRTDTQYF,TRBD2,TRBV15,NA,TRBJ2-3
TGTGCCAGCAGCGATCGCGGGGGGGTCAACACTGAAGCTTTCTTT,CASSDRGGVNTEAFF,NA,TRBV7-9,NA,TRBJ1-1
TGTGCCAGCAGCGCGAGGGCCTATGGCTACACCTTC,CASSARAYGYTF,NA,TRBV9,NA,TRBJ1-2
TGTGCCAGCAGCTTAGACTATAGGGGCGAGCAGTACTTC,CASSLDYRGEQYF,NA,TRBV13,NA,TRBJ2-7
TGTGCCAGCAAGGAACTCGGGGTCCGGGGCGAGACCCAGTACTTC,CASKELGVRGETQYF,NA,TRBV6-5,NA,TRBJ2-5
TGTGCCAGCAGCCGGGCCGGGACTAGCGGACAAGAGACCCAGTACTTC,CASSRAGTSGQETQYF,TRBD2,TRBV7-3,NA,TRBJ2-5
TGTGCCAGCAGTTACCGCACCGGGACCGCTTCGGGCGGGCTTAACGAGCAGTACTTC,CASSYRTGTASGGLNEQYF,NA,TRBV6-2/TRBV6-3,NA,TRBJ2-7
TGTGCCAGCAGCCCCGGGGGGGGACTACCGTCCTACGAGCAGTACTTC,CASSPGGGLPSYEQYF,TRBD2,TRBV7-2,NA,TRBJ2-7
TGTGCCAGCAGCTCCGGGACAGGGGCATGGTACACTGAAGCTTTCTTT,CASSSGTGAWYTEAFF,TRBD1,TRBV5-6,NA,TRBJ1-1
TGTGCCAGCAGCCAAGGTGCTGACAGCTTATACGAGCAGTACTTC,CASSQGADSLYEQYF,NA,TRBV3-1/TRBV3-2,NA,TRBJ2-7
TGTGCCAGCAGTTTAGCGGGGGGTACTGAAGCTTTCTTT,CASSLAGGTEAFF,NA,TRBV12-3/TRBV12-4,NA,TRBJ1-1
TGTGCCAGCACCAACAGGGCTGGGGTCCAAGAGACCCAGTACTTC,CASTNRAGVQETQYF,NA,TRBV5-8,NA,TRBJ2-5
TGTGCCAGCAGCCCCGGACAGGGGAGTGGGAAGCTGTTTTTT,CASSPGQGSGKLFF,TRBD1,TRBV5-8,once,TRBJ2-2
TGTGCCAGCAGCTTTCAGGGTTCACCCCTCCACTTT,CASSFQGSPLHF,NA,TRBV7-8,NA,TRBJ1-6
TGTGCCAGCAGCGGAGGGACAGGGGTGGGAAATACGCAGTATTTT,CASSGGTGVGNTQYF,TRBD1,TRBV7-2,NA,TRBJ2-3
TGTGCCAGCTCACCATTTAGTTTGGGTGGGAATCAGCCCCAGCATTTT,CASSPFSLGGNQPQHF,NA,TRBV18,NA,TRBJ1-5